A single sample is the source of the 5 T cell receptor beta chains below, sequenced in a study of blood T cell repertoires in COVID-19. The data were produced by immunoSEQ multiplex PCR, yet TCRdb's version contains in-frame clones alone and is incomplete. Here the sample spans around 97,000 clones, around four fifths being singletons. The sample consisted of peripheral blood. These receptors originate from a human donor in a cohort sampled during active COVID-19.

The J gene is TRBJ2-2, the V gene TRBV14; maybe TRBD1 (6 bases). CDR3 length: 16 residues. Trimming took 2 bases from V and 1 from J, leaving 11 bases between them. Germline V gene lookup returns CDR1 SGHDN and CDR2 FVKESK. DNA of the CDR3: TGTGCCAGCAGCCAACACAGGGACCTGAACACCGGGGAGCTGTTTTTT. It yields the protein CASSQHRDLNTGELFF.

The chain uses TRBV7-9 and TRBJ1-3; TRBD1 might be the D (5 bases). The ends were cut back, 4 bases at V and 8 bases at J, with 9 bases in the middle. The CDR3 totals 12 residues. CDR1 SEHNR and CDR2 FQNEAQ come from the germline V gene (reference sequence). The CDR3 reads CASSWGVYTIYF. CDR3 bases: TGTGCCAGCAGCTGGGGGGTCTACACCATATATTTT.

V usage is TRBV19 and J usage is TRBJ2-1; TRBD2 matches at 9 bases. This CDR3 has 15 amino acids. Trimming took 1 base from V and 8 from J; bases not matched to a gene: 6. Germline V gene sequence: CDR1 LNHDA, CDR2 SQIVND (reference sequence). As DNA, the CDR3 is TGTGCCAGTAGTATAGTGGCGGGGGGGCAGGATGAGCAGTTCTTC. Its translation: CASSIVAGGQDEQFF.

The V and J genes are TRBV14 and TRBJ2-5; perhaps TRBD1 as D (6 bases). The V gene lost 3 bases and the J gene lost 0 bases, with 11 bases spanning the gap. The CDR3 consists of 15 residues. The germline CDR1 and CDR2 sequences are SGHDN and FVKESK. CDR3 sequence (DNA): TGTGCCAGCAGCCAGGACAGCTGGTACCAAGAGACCCAGTACTTC. Protein: CASSQDSWYQETQYF.

The rearrangement uses TRBV15 and TRBJ2-3; tentatively, D is TRBD1 (6 bases). Between the trimmed V and J ends, which lost 7 bases and 4 bases, there was a span of 21 bases. Germline V gene sequence: CDR1 LNHNV, CDR2 YYDKDF (reference sequence). The CDR3 contains 16 residues. Here the CDR3 reads CATTPTRGFGADTQYF. CDR3 bases: TGTGCCACCACCCCGACGAGGGGGTTCGGGGCAGATACGCAGTATTTT.